Following are 27 T cell receptor beta chains from one sample sequenced in a study of follicular helper T cells after annual influenza vaccination. TCRdb's copy holds only in-frame clones and misses some; the assay was immunoSEQ multiplex PCR. The sample includes some 10,000 clones, roughly 82% seen only once; the top ten take around 0.79%. Sample: CXCR5- memory CD4+ T cells sorted from blood, taken 6 weeks after influenza vaccination. The source of these receptors is an adult who received the influenza vaccine.

In this sample, this clone turned up once. The chain joins TRBV2 to TRBJ2-6; D possibly corresponds to TRBD1 (5 bases). The V end lost 7 bases, the J end lost 4 bases, and 14 bases lay between the germline ends. CDR1 SNHLY and CDR2 FYNNEI come from the germline V gene. The CDR3 has 15 amino acids. CDR3 in amino acids: CASNRTPGGANVLTF. CDR3 DNA: TGTGCCAGCAACAGGACGCCGGGCGGGGCCAACGTCCTGACTTTC.

This clone was seen only once. The rearrangement joins TRBV28 to TRBJ2-1; 9 bases fit TRBD1. The germline V gene has CDR1 MDHEN and CDR2 SYDVKM. CDR3 size: 15 residues. V was pared by 2 bases and J by 5 bases, with 4 bases of the junction left unmatched. In DNA form, the CDR3 reads TGTGCCAGCAGTTTACCCGGGACAGGGAACAATGAGCAGTTCTTC. Translated, it gives CASSLPGTGNNEQFF. Complete variable domain (other parts from reference TRBV28 and TRBJ2-1): DVKVTQSSRYLVKRTGEKVFLECVQDMDHENMFWYRQDPGLGLRLIYFSYDVKMKEKGDIPEGYSVSREKKERFSLILESASTNQTSMYLCASSLPGTGNNEQFFGPGTRLTVL.

The chain combines TRBV5-6 with TRBJ2-7, with 12 nucleotides matching TRBD1. This CDR3 spans 16 amino acids. Unmatched junction bases numbered 10, after V lost 5 bases and J lost 4 bases. Germline CDR1 is SGHDT and CDR2 is YYEEEE. CDR3 protein: CASREEGQGASYEQYF. CDR3 coding DNA: TGTGCCAGCAGGGAAGAGGGACAGGGGGCGAGTTACGAGCAGTACTTC.

The chain couples TRBV6-1 to TRBJ2-1, with D possibly being TRBD1 (6 bases). Germline V CDR1 and CDR2: MNHNS, SASEGT. Trimming stripped 5 bases from V and 3 bases from J, with 11 bases between. This CDR3 has 14 amino acids. CDR3 DNA: TGTGCCAGCAGTACAGGGAAGAGCTACAATGAGCAGTTCTTC. Its translation: CASSTGKSYNEQFF.

This chain uses TRBV28 with TRBJ2-7, with 8 bases matching TRBD1. CDR3 length: 14 residues. V lost 5 bases and J lost 2; bases outside the gene matches: 5. The germline V gene has CDR1 MDHEN and CDR2 SYDVKM. CDR3 coding DNA: TGTGCCAGCAGTGGGGCAGGGGGCACCTACGAGCAGTACTTC. It is translated as CASSGAGGTYEQYF.

CDR3 sequence: CASRLQGFGYTF. CDR3 in DNA: TGTGCCAGCAGATTGCAGGGTTTTGGCTACACCTTC. V and J are TRBV6-5 and TRBJ1-2; D might be TRBD1 (5 bases). V shed 6 bases and J shed 7 bases, with 12 bases lying between them. Germline CDR1 and CDR2: MNHEY and SVGAGI. The CDR3 covers 12 residues.

This clone is a singleton in its sample. The V gene is TRBV28, the J gene TRBJ1-2; D may be TRBD1 (6 bases). The V and J ends lost 6 bases and 4 bases respectively, with 36 bases between them. The CDR3 has 21 residues. In germline, CDR1 is MDHEN, CDR2 SYDVKM. DNA of the CDR3: TGTGCCAGCAGCCCGACAGCCACTAGGCTGTCGATGGGGGGCGCTAGCTATGGCTACACCTTC. This gives the protein CASSPTATRLSMGGASYGYTF.

This rearrangement joins TRBV27 to TRBJ1-1; D gene ambiguous. Germline V gives CDR1 MNHEY, CDR2 SMNVEV (reference sequence). This CDR3 has 15 residues. Trimming pared 6 bases from V and 5 bases from J, leaving 19 bases between. The CDR3 sequence is CASSPRRDWRTEAFF. The DNA of the CDR3 is TGTGCCAGCAGCCCCCGGAGAGACTGGCGGACTGAAGCTTTCTTT.

The count of this clone is one. This chain connects TRBV25-1 to TRBJ2-1; D is perhaps TRBD1 (5 bases). Germline assignment: CDR1 MGHDK and CDR2 SYGVNS. V was pared by 1 base and J by 5 bases, with 12 bases between. This CDR3 spans 15 amino acids. In DNA form, the CDR3 reads TGTGCCAGCAGTGAATGGCAGGGCATCCACAATGAGCAGTTCTTC. Its translation: CASSEWQGIHNEQFF.

The V call is TRBV5-4, the J call TRBJ1-2; D is perhaps TRBD1 (6 bases). V was shortened by 1 base and J by 4 bases, with 8 bases between the two germline ends. This CDR3 region has 13 residues. Germline assignment: CDR1 SGHNT and CDR2 YYREEE (reference sequence). CDR3 in DNA: TGTGCCAGCAGCTTGCGAGGGGGCTATGGCTACACCTTC. Amino acid sequence: CASSLRGGYGYTF.

The genes are TRBV5-8 and TRBJ1-2; perhaps TRBD1 as D (6 bases). The CDR3 covers 15 residues. CDR1 is SGHTS and CDR2 is YDEGEE in the germline V gene. The V end was cut by 4 bases, the J end by 5 bases, with 18 bases between. As DNA, the CDR3 is TGTGCCAGCAGCCGTCGGGGGGGCGTATCATATGGCTACACCTTC. As protein: CASSRRGGVSYGYTF.

J is TRBJ2-4 and V is TRBV7-9; possible D gene TRBD2, 7 bases. V was clipped by 3 bases and J by 8 bases, with 17 bases between them. This CDR3 contains 15 residues. CDR1 is SEHNR, CDR2 FQNEAQ, per germline (reference sequence). CDR3 in amino acids: CASSLGGLANYIQYF. The CDR3 nucleotides read TGTGCCAGCAGCTTGGGGGGGCTGGCCAATTACATTCAGTACTTC.

The V call is TRBV5-1, the J call TRBJ2-1, with TRBD2 as a possible D gene (7 bases). The CDR3 sequence is 16 residues long. Trimming left V 3 bases short and J 8 bases short, with 21 bases between. The germline V gene has CDR1 SGHRS and CDR2 YFSETQ. In nucleotides, the CDR3 is TGCGCCAGCAGCTGGGGGGGGCAGGGGCGCTTCGATGAGCAGTTCTTC. This sequence encodes CASSWGGQGRFDEQFF.

V gene TRBV27 combines with J gene TRBJ2-7; 10 bases line up with TRBD1. The CDR3 runs to 15 residues. The V gene end was trimmed by 5 bases and the J gene end by 4 bases; junction bases not matched to a gene: 8. CDR1 and CDR2 from the germline V gene are MNHEY and SMNVEV (reference sequence). CDR3 sequence: CASSRIRQGAYEQYF. The CDR3 DNA sequence: TGTGCCAGCAGTAGAATACGACAGGGGGCTTACGAGCAGTACTTC.

The V and J genes are TRBV5-1 and TRBJ2-7; D is perhaps TRBD2 (5 bases). Between the trimmed V and J ends, which lost 4 bases and 6 bases, there was a span of 11 bases. This CDR3 region has 12 residues. CDR1 is SGHRS and CDR2 is YFSETQ in the germline V gene. CDR3 in DNA: TGCGCCAGCAGCGGTTTTGAGGGCGAGCAGTACTTC. This translates into CASSGFEGEQYF.

The CDR3 loop is CAWSSGTGGMANEKLFF. The DNA for the CDR3 is TGTGCCTGGAGCTCCGGGACAGGGGGCATGGCTAATGAAAAACTGTTTTTT. The V and J genes are TRBV30 and TRBJ1-4, with 12 bases identical to TRBD1. V shed 3 bases, J shed 3 bases, and the junction held 8 bases outside the gene matches. The germline gives CDR1 GTSNPN, CDR2 SVGIG (reference sequence). CDR3 length: 17 residues.

The chain is built from TRBV27 and TRBJ1-5, with a weak D call TRBD1 (6 bases). This CDR3 has 14 amino acids. Germline loops: CDR1 MNHEY, CDR2 SMNVEV (reference sequence). Trimming shortened V by 5 bases and J by 4 bases, and 12 bases separated the two germline ends. The CDR3 sequence is CASSEQGNNQPQHF. As DNA, the CDR3 is TGTGCCAGCAGTGAACAGGGAAATAATCAGCCCCAGCATTTT.

The rearrangement uses TRBV10-2 and TRBJ1-5; TRBD1 might be the D (6 bases). This CDR3 spans 13 amino acids. Germline V gives CDR1 WSHSY, CDR2 SAAADI. Between the trimmed V and J ends, which lost 1 base and 6 bases, there was a span of 7 bases. CDR3 sequence reads: CASSEWGPQPQHF. The CDR3 DNA follows: TGCGCCAGCAGTGAGTGGGGGCCTCAGCCCCAGCATTTT.

This chain uses TRBV7-9 with TRBJ2-7, with a tentative D call TRBD2 (6 bases). This CDR3 has 16 residues. Germline values: CDR1 SEHNR, CDR2 FQNEAQ (reference sequence). The germline V and J ends were trimmed by 1 base and 0 bases, with 13 bases remaining between them. The CDR3 protein is CASSLGASALSYEQYF. The CDR3 DNA reads TGTGCCAGCAGCTTAGGGGCTAGCGCCCTCTCCTACGAGCAGTACTTC.

The genes are TRBV7-3 and TRBJ2-5, with no clear D. V lost 2 bases, J lost 3 bases, and 7 bases lay in between. Germline CDR1 is SGHTA and CDR2 is FQGTGA. CDR3 length equals 13 residues. Written as DNA, the CDR3 is TGTGCCAGCAGCTTATCCAGTAAAGAGACCCAGTACTTC. This sequence encodes CASSLSSKETQYF.

V and J are TRBV7-2 and TRBJ1-5; D is ambiguous. Germline V gene data show CDR1 as SGHTA and CDR2 as FQGNSA. This CDR3 spans 15 amino acids. Trimming removed 1 base at V and 3 bases at J, with 10 bases between. CDR3 sequence: CASSLGTGPNQPQHF. The CDR3 coding sequence is TGTGCCAGCAGCTTAGGGACCGGCCCCAATCAGCCCCAGCATTTT.

This clone appeared a single time. This chain joins TRBV19 and TRBJ1-1; 8 bases line up with TRBD1. There are 14 residues in the CDR3. With V trimmed by 6 bases and J by 6 bases, 9 bases remained unmatched. Germline CDR1 reads LNHDA; CDR2 reads SQIVND (reference sequence). CDR3 nucleotides: TGTGCCAGTAGCACCGGGACAGGAGCGTCTGAAGCTTTCTTT. Translating it yields CASSTGTGASEAFF.

The chain is built from TRBV28 and TRBJ1-4, with D unresolved. The germline gives CDR1 MDHEN, CDR2 SYDVKM. CDR3 length: 13 residues. Trimming pared 2 bases from V and 8 bases from J, leaving 9 bases between. CDR3 in amino acids: CASSLEAEEKLFF. In nucleotides, the CDR3 is TGTGCCAGCAGTTTAGAGGCTGAGGAAAAACTGTTTTTT.

Here the CDR3 reads CASSLDPQETQYF. For the CDR3, the DNA is TGCGCCAGCAGCTTGGATCCCCAAGAGACCCAGTACTTC. The rearrangement uses TRBV5-1 and TRBJ2-5; D remains ambiguous. CDR1 and CDR2 from the germline V gene are SGHRS and YFSETQ. The CDR3 extends over 13 amino acids. The V end was cut by 0 bases, the J end by 1 base, with 4 bases between. Combining the CDR3 with reference TRBV5-1 and TRBJ2-5 gives the whole variable domain KAGVTQTPRYLIKTRGQQVTLSCSPISGHRSVSWYQQTPGQGLQFLFEYFSETQRNKGNFPGRFSGRQFSNSRSEMNVSTLELGDSALYLCASSLDPQETQYFGPGTRLLVL.

This clone was detected once. The chain couples TRBV5-1 to TRBJ2-5; TRBD1 matches 7 bases. The CDR3 covers 16 residues. CDR1 is SGHRS, CDR2 YFSETQ, per germline. The J segment lost 5 bases and the V segment lost 5 bases, leaving 15 bases of the junction unmatched. CDR3 sequence: CASSQPETGPSETQYF. CDR3 coding DNA: TGCGCCAGCAGTCAACCCGAGACAGGGCCCTCGGAGACCCAGTACTTC.

V usage is TRBV6-6 and J usage is TRBJ1-1; no firm D call. CDR3 size: 14 residues. The V and J ends lost 0 bases and 1 base respectively, with 6 bases between them. The germline V gene has CDR1 MNHNY and CDR2 SVGAGI (reference sequence). Here the CDR3 DNA reads TGTGCCAGCAGTTACTCGGGTAGGAACACTGAAGCTTTCTTT. Residues: CASSYSGRNTEAFF.

The V gene is TRBV19, the J gene TRBJ2-5; D possibly corresponds to TRBD1 (6 bases). Germline lookup yields CDR1 LNHDA and CDR2 SQIVND (reference sequence). The CDR3 covers 13 residues. The V gene lost 6 bases and the J gene lost 5 bases, with 13 bases spanning the gap. The CDR3 nucleotides read TGTGCCAGTAGAGCAGGGGCTGGTGAGACCCAGTACTTC. It translates to CASRAGAGETQYF.